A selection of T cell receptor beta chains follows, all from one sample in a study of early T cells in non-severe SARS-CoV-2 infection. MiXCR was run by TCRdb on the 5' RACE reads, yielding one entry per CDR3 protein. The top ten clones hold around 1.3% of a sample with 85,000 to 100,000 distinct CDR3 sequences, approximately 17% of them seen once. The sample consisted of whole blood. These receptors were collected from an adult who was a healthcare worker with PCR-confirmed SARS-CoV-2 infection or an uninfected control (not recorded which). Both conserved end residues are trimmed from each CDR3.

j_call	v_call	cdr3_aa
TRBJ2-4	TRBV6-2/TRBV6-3	ASSWGGAKNIQY
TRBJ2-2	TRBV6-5	ASSYSMGGRSGELF
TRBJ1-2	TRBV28	ASSSGQYYGYT
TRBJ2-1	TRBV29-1	SVGGWWGQTYNEQF
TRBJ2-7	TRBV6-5	ASSPDRAVEQY
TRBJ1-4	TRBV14	ASSSTFGTVNEKLF
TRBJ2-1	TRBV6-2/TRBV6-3	DSSYPRQTYNEQF
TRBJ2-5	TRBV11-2	ASSLWAAVQETQY
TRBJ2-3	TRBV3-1	ASSQDEVAGPVDTQY
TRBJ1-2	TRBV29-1	SVGRQGGNYGYT
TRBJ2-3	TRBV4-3	ASSQEWRSTDTQY
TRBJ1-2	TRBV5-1	ASSIRTGDGYT
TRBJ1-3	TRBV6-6	ASTTTDRGGNTIY
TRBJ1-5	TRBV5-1	ASSLDTNQPQH
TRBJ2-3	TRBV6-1	ASSEGVRGVSDTQY
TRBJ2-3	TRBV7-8	ASSLRARRELSDTQY